The clone carrying this T cell receptor beta chain was observed once. The antigen remains unidentified. Other DNA sequences of this sample code for an identical CDR3. Germline V gene sequence: CDR1 SGHVS, CDR2 FNYEAQ. The V gene lost 2 bases and the J gene lost 3 bases, with 7 bases spanning the gap. This CDR3 has 13 residues. The sample originates from a study of persistence of HIV-infected CD4 T cells. Study-level background: Suppressive ART had lasted a median of approximately eight years.

This was the immunoSEQ version 4 assay in survey mode. Genomic DNA was diluted to around 10 ng/uL, up to 1 ug per sample. The data were produced by immunoSEQ multiplex PCR, yet TCRdb's version contains in-frame clones alone and is incomplete. The table lists 18,000 or so clones, 75% to 80% of them singletons. The stimulus was lysate of CMV-infected fibroblasts, around 9.3 ug/mL. Sorting of responding CD4+ T cells relied on upregulated CD40 ligand together with CD69. The sequenced sample was CD4+ T cells sorted from PBMCs after approximately 20-hour stimulation, obtained from a patient who received antiretroviral therapy. The sequence was collected from an adult man with HIV who was CMV-seropositive. The rearrangement uses TRBV7-6 and TRBJ1-1; maybe TRBD1 (6 bases). Written as DNA, the CDR3 is TGTGCCAGCAGCTTATACAGGGACACTGAAGCTTTCTTT. This translates into CASSLYRDTEAFF.